The 19 T cell receptor beta chains below were found in one sample sequenced in a study of blood T cell repertoires in COVID-19. Profiling relied on immunoSEQ multiplex PCR, and the TCRdb table lists in-frame clones only, not all of them. The sample includes 250,000 to 300,000 clones, roughly nine tenths of them seen just once. The source material was PBMCs or T cells enriched from blood (not recorded which). The receptors were sampled from a woman in her 50s who had been exposed to COVID-19.

V is TRBV4-1 and J is TRBJ1-2; no definite D call. Trimming shortened V by 1 base and J by 7 bases, and 16 bases separated the two germline ends. The CDR3 is made up of 15 amino acids. The germline gives CDR1 MGHRA, CDR2 YSYEKL. Here the CDR3 reads CASSQGLSPIGGYTF. The CDR3, as DNA: TGCGCCAGCAGCCAAGGACTCTCGCCGATTGGTGGCTACACCTTC.

The CDR3 region is CASTTGGSYEQYF. As DNA, the CDR3 is TGTGCCAGCACGACAGGGGGCTCCTACGAGCAGTACTTC. This chain joins TRBV28 and TRBJ2-7, with TRBD1 identical over 9 bases. V was clipped by 7 bases and J by 0 bases; unmatched bases: 1. The germline gives CDR1 MDHEN, CDR2 SYDVKM. This CDR3 region has 13 residues.

This chain uses TRBV6-5 with TRBJ1-3; TRBD1 agrees at 7 bases. With 5 bases clipped from V and 0 bases from J, the junction kept 4 bases outside the gene matches. The CDR3 covers 15 residues. Germline V lookup: CDR1 MNHEY, CDR2 SVGAGI. CDR3 region: CASSRDSASGNTIYF. The CDR3 coding sequence is TGTGCCAGCAGTAGGGACAGTGCCTCTGGAAACACCATATATTTT.

The chain links TRBV27 to TRBJ1-1, with a possible D match to TRBD1 (6 bases). The CDR3 extends over 15 amino acids. Deletions cut 5 bases from V and 0 bases from J, with 13 bases between. In germline, CDR1 is MNHEY, CDR2 SMNVEV (reference sequence). CDR3 bases: TGTGCCAGCAGTCGCCGGGACACCATGAACACTGAAGCTTTCTTT. Amino acids: CASSRRDTMNTEAFF.

The chain joins TRBV5-1 to TRBJ1-2; D unresolved. V lost 0 bases and J 1 base, leaving 7 bases between the germline ends. Germline CDR1 SGHRS, CDR2 YFSETQ. The CDR3 sequence is 14 residues long. CDR3 bases: TGCGCCAGCAGCTTGGCCCAGAATAACTATGGCTACACCTTC. Its translation is CASSLAQNNYGYTF.

The rearrangement links TRBV5-1 to TRBJ2-5; perhaps TRBD1 as D (6 bases). Germline CDR1 reads SGHRS; CDR2 reads YFSETQ. The CDR3 contains 14 residues. V was cut by 1 base and J by 5 bases, with 12 bases left in between. The CDR3 nucleotides are TGCGCCAGCAGCTTGTCAGGGGCCTGGGAGACCCAGTACTTC. Translation gives CASSLSGAWETQYF.

The chain has TRBV7-2 and TRBJ2-3, with 10 bases fitting TRBD1. The V and J ends lost 4 bases and 3 bases, in that order; junction bases with no gene match: 4. The germline gives CDR1 SGHTA, CDR2 FQGNSA. This CDR3 is 15 amino acids long. The CDR3 DNA sequence: TGTGCCAGCAGCTCGGGACAGGGGCTGACAGATACGCAGTATTTT. This gives the protein CASSSGQGLTDTQYF.

This chain's CDR3 is CASSQDSEPNYGYTF. In DNA form, the CDR3 reads TGTGCCAGCAGCCAAGATTCGGAGCCTAACTATGGCTACACCTTC. The genes are TRBV3-1 (or the pseudogene TRBV3-2) and TRBJ1-2, with D hard to call. Germline CDR1 LGHDT, CDR2 YNNKEL (reference sequence). The CDR3 consists of 15 residues. Trimming took 0 bases from V and 0 from J, leaving 8 bases between them.

This chain links TRBV2 with TRBJ1-6, with 12 bases identical to TRBD1. Germline V gene data show CDR1 as SNHLY and CDR2 as FYNNEI. This CDR3 region has 15 residues. The J segment lost 10 bases and the V segment lost 6 bases, leaving 7 bases of the junction unmatched. The DNA of the CDR3 is TGTGCCAGCAGAGCTTCCGGGACAGGGGGCTCACCCCTCCACTTT. Its protein product is CASRASGTGGSPLHF.

The rearrangement links TRBV15 to TRBJ2-7, with TRBD1 matching 7 bases. V gave up 2 bases and J gave up 3 bases; unmatched junction bases: 4. The CDR3 is 14 residues long. Germline V gives CDR1 LNHNV, CDR2 YYDKDF (reference sequence). The CDR3 spells CATSRWGQNYEQYF. The CDR3 nucleotides are TGTGCCACCAGCAGATGGGGACAGAACTACGAGCAGTACTTC.

This clone was detected only once. The chain employs TRBV11-2 and TRBJ2-1; possible D gene TRBD2, 7 bases. The V and J ends lost 2 bases and 2 bases respectively, with 10 bases between them. The CDR3 has 15 residues. Germline-derived CDR1 and CDR2 are SGHAT and FQNNGV. CDR3 protein: CASSLTGGTYNEQFF. DNA for the CDR3: TGTGCCAGCAGCTTAACGGGGGGCACCTACAATGAGCAGTTCTTC.

The chain recombines TRBV3-1 (or the pseudogene TRBV3-2) with TRBJ2-5; the D is unclear. Germline lookup yields CDR1 LGHDT and CDR2 YNNKEL (reference sequence). This CDR3 has 13 amino acids. The V and J ends lost 4 bases and 6 bases respectively, with 12 bases between them. The CDR3 loop is CASSRDRVKTQYF. Here the CDR3 DNA reads TGTGCCAGCAGCCGCGATCGGGTAAAGACCCAGTACTTC.

The gene calls are TRBV5-1 and TRBJ2-7; 8 nucleotides agree with TRBD1. The CDR3 covers 14 residues. V shed 4 bases and J 5 bases; nucleotides not matched to a gene: 8. CDR1 SGHRS and CDR2 YFSETQ come from the germline V gene. Written as DNA, the CDR3 is TGCGCCAGCAGCACCAGGGGGCCCGACGACGAGCAGTACTTC. Its translation: CASSTRGPDDEQYF.

CDR3 loop: CASSITGSAAYSGYTF. In nucleotides, the CDR3 is TGTGCCAGTAGTATAACAGGCAGCGCCGCCTACTCTGGCTACACCTTC. The V call is TRBV19, the J call TRBJ1-2; possible D gene TRBD1, 5 bases. The CDR3 runs to 16 residues. Germline V gene lookup returns CDR1 LNHDA and CDR2 SQIVND (reference sequence). The V end lost 2 bases, the J end lost 7 bases, and 20 bases lay between the germline ends.

The chain links TRBV19 to TRBJ1-1; TRBD1 matches at 8 bases. This CDR3 comprises 13 residues. The J segment lost 2 bases and the V segment lost 6 bases, leaving 2 bases of the junction unmatched. CDR1 and CDR2 (germline): LNHDA, SQIVND (reference sequence). This chain's CDR3 is CASRTGGNTEAFF. CDR3 bases: TGTGCCAGTAGAACAGGGGGAAACACTGAAGCTTTCTTT.

The chain has TRBV10-3 and TRBJ2-3; D gene uncertain. CDR3 length: 12 amino acids. Trimming cost V 10 bases and J 7 bases, with 15 bases left between them. Germline V CDR1 and CDR2: ENHRY, SYGVKD. As DNA, the CDR3 is TGTGCCACCACAGAGAGCTTATATACGCAGTATTTT. This translates into CATTESLYTQYF.

The chain employs TRBV7-6 and TRBJ2-1, with a tentative D call TRBD1 (5 bases). This CDR3 region has 13 residues. The ends were cut back, 2 bases at V and 8 bases at J, with 10 bases in the middle. The germline V gene has CDR1 SGHVS and CDR2 FNYEAQ. The CDR3 sequence: CASSLNRLDEQFF. The CDR3 bases are TGTGCCAGCAGCTTAAACAGGCTAGATGAGCAGTTCTTC.

To note about this clone: This sample includes further DNA sequences coding for the same CDR3. V usage is TRBV19 and J usage is TRBJ2-1; TRBD2 agrees at 11 bases. The CDR3 runs 15 residues. V was pared by 4 bases and J by 4 bases, with 3 bases of the junction left unmatched. Germline CDR1 LNHDA, CDR2 SQIVND (reference sequence). Here the CDR3 reads CASSTLAGGYNEQFF. Here the CDR3 DNA reads TGTGCCAGTAGTACCCTAGCGGGGGGTTACAATGAGCAGTTCTTC.

This rearrangement joins TRBV19 to TRBJ2-7; 7 bases line up with TRBD1. This CDR3 contains 12 residues. The junction had 10 bases not matched to a gene; V was cut back by 11 bases and J by 6 bases. CDR1 and CDR2 (germline): LNHDA, SQIVND (reference sequence). CDR3 residues: CASRQGTGEQYF. The CDR3 nucleotides are TGTGCCTCTCGACAGGGAACGGGCGAGCAGTACTTC.